Shown below are 6 T cell receptor beta chains from a single sample sequenced in a study of shared clonotypes between healthy human individuals. Sequenced by immunoSEQ multiplex PCR; TCRdb stores in-frame clones only, minus some. Of over 700,000 clones listed, roughly two thirds are singletons. Sequences were obtained from memory CD4+ T cells sorted from blood. Subset denoted: CD45RA-negative fraction. The receptors shown here come from a woman under 40 in good health.

This chain links TRBV19 with TRBJ1-4; D gene ambiguous. This CDR3 is built from 12 residues. Germline V gene sequence: CDR1 LNHDA, CDR2 SQIVND (reference sequence). V was shortened by 6 bases and J by 3 bases, with 5 bases between the two germline ends. The CDR3 coding sequence is TGTGCCAGTAGGATTCCTAATGAAAAACTGTTTTTT. It specifies CASRIPNEKLFF.

V is TRBV9 and J is TRBJ2-3, with 11 bases lining up with TRBD2. Per germline, CDR1 SGDLS and CDR2 YYNGEE. This CDR3 is built from 14 residues. The J segment lost 8 bases and the V segment lost 3 bases, leaving 5 bases of the junction unmatched. CDR3 sequence (DNA): TGTGCCAGCAGCGCCGGACTAGCGGGCGCTACGCAGTATTTT. Protein product: CASSAGLAGATQYF.

CDR3 coding DNA: TGTGCCAGCAGCTCGGGACTGATGTTCGACGAGCAGTACTTC. Its translation: CASSSGLMFDEQYF. The chain recombines TRBV7-2 with TRBJ2-7, with D possibly matching TRBD2 (6 bases). V lost 4 bases and J 5 bases, leaving 15 bases between the germline ends. The CDR3 is 14 amino acids. Germline V CDR1 and CDR2: SGHTA, FQGNSA.

This clone was counted once. The V and J genes are TRBV15 and TRBJ2-5, with 11 bases identical to TRBD2. The CDR3 runs 17 residues. The V gene's germline CDR1 is LNHNV and CDR2 YYDKDF (reference sequence). J was trimmed by 5 bases and V by 4 bases; bases with no gene match: 12. This chain's CDR3 is CATSIRRTSGSRETQYF. CDR3 nucleotides: TGTGCCACCAGCATAAGGCGTACTAGCGGGAGTCGTGAGACCCAGTACTTC.

A few counts support this clone. This chain links TRBV7-2 with TRBJ2-1, with D unclear. The CDR3 runs 16 residues. Trimming pared 1 base from V and 0 bases from J, leaving 10 bases between. Per the germline V gene, CDR1 is SGHTA and CDR2 is FQGNSA. CDR3 in amino acids: CASSLGAVSSYNEQFF. The CDR3 DNA sequence: TGTGCCAGCAGCTTAGGGGCAGTTAGCTCCTACAATGAGCAGTTCTTC.

The chain carries TRBV6-1 and TRBJ1-5; maybe TRBD1 (5 bases). Germline CDR1 MNHNS, CDR2 SASEGT. This CDR3 region has 13 residues. V was cut by 7 bases and J by 2 bases, with 9 bases left in between. The CDR3 coding sequence is TGTGCCAGCACCCCGACAGGCAATCAGCCCCAGCATTTT. As protein: CASTPTGNQPQHF.